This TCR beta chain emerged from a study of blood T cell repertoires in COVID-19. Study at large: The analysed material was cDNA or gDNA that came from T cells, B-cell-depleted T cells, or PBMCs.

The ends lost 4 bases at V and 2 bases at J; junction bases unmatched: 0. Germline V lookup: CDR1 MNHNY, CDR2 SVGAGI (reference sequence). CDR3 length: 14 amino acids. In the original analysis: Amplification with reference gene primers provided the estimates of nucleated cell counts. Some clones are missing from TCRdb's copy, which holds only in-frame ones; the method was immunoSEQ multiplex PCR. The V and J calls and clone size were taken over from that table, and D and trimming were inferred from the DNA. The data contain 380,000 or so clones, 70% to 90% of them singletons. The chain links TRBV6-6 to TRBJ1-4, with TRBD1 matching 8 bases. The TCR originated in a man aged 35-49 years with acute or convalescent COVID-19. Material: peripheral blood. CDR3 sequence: CASSWTGTNEKLFF. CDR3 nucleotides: TGTGCCAGCAGTTGGACAGGGACTAATGAAAAACTGTTTTTT.